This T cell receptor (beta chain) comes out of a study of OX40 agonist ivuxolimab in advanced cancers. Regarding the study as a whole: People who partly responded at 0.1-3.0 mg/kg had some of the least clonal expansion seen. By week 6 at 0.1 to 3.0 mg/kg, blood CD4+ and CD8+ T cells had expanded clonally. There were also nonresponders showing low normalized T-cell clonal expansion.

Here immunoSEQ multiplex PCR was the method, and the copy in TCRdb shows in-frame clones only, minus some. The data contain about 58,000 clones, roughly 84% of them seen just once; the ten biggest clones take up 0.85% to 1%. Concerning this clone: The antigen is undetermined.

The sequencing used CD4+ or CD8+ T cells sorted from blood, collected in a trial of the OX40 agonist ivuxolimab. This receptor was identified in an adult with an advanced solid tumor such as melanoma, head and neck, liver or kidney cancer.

The CDR3 region has the DNA TGTGCCATCAGTGAGTCTCGGGGGGGCGAGACCCAGTACTTC. Its translation is CAISESRGGETQYF. J is TRBJ2-5 and V is TRBV10-3, with 8 bases fitting TRBD2. This CDR3 comprises 14 residues. Germline V lookup: CDR1 ENHRY, CDR2 SYGVKD. With V trimmed by 0 bases and J by 5 bases, 2 bases remained unmatched.